The 24 T cell receptor beta chains below come from one sample, sequenced in a study of cytomegalovirus exposure and HLA in healthy donors. The PCR had 60 Vbeta and 13 Jbeta primers. TCRdb's table, derived via immunoSEQ multiplex PCR, lists solely in-frame clones and lacks some. The top ten clones hold 4.5% to 5% of a sample with 100,000 to 150,000 clones, roughly a tenth of them seen once. Input material: PBMCs. Receptors originate from a woman aged 18-35 years in good health and CMV-seropositive.

J is TRBJ1-4 and V is TRBV19, with 8 bases matching TRBD1. The trim removed 5 bases at V and 5 bases at J, leaving 10 bases unmatched. The germline V gene has CDR1 LNHDA and CDR2 SQIVND (reference sequence). The CDR3 totals 16 residues. CDR3 nucleotide sequence: TGTGCCAGTAGTTTCCAGGGGGCGCGCAGCAATGAAAAACTGTTTTTT. It encodes CASSFQGARSNEKLFF.

J is TRBJ2-7 and V is TRBV30, with TRBD1 as a possible D gene (6 bases). This CDR3 has 11 residues. Between the trimmed V and J ends, which lost 5 bases and 1 base, there was a span of 6 bases. Per germline, CDR1 GTSNPN and CDR2 SVGIG (reference sequence). CDR3 sequence reads: CAWDRSYEQYF. CDR3 DNA: TGTGCCTGGGACAGGTCCTACGAGCAGTACTTC.

The sample holds a few counts of this clone. This rearrangement joins TRBV5-1 to TRBJ1-4; 7 bases line up with TRBD1. This CDR3 contains 15 residues. Germline trimming cut 5 bases from V and 5 bases from J; bases unmatched to any gene: 9. The germline gives CDR1 SGHRS, CDR2 YFSETQ. CDR3 sequence (DNA): TGCGCCAGCAGGGCGGGACAGCAATCCAATGAAAAACTGTTTTTT. Amino acid sequence: CASRAGQQSNEKLFF. The full variable domain, its missing parts supplied by reference TRBV5-1 and TRBJ1-4, is KAGVTQTPRYLIKTRGQQVTLSCSPISGHRSVSWYQQTPGQGLQFLFEYFSETQRNKGNFPGRFSGRQFSNSRSEMNVSTLELGDSALYLCASRAGQQSNEKLFFGSGTQLSVL.

This chain connects TRBV5-4 to TRBJ2-2, with 10 bases matching TRBD2. Germline-derived CDR1 and CDR2 are SGHNT and YYREEE (reference sequence). This CDR3 spans 14 amino acids. V was clipped by 0 bases and J by 10 bases; unmatched bases: 3. This CDR3 is CASSLGLAGEELFF. The DNA of the CDR3 is TGTGCCAGCAGCTTGGGGCTAGCGGGAGAGGAGCTGTTTTTT.

V and J are TRBV11-2 and TRBJ1-2, with 7 bases fitting TRBD1. CDR1 SGHAT and CDR2 FQNNGV come from the germline V gene. V dropped 3 bases and J dropped 8; count of bases not matched to a gene: 6. This CDR3 comprises 13 residues. CDR3: CASSFRSQGGYTF. In DNA form, the CDR3 reads TGTGCCAGCAGCTTTAGGTCACAGGGGGGCTACACCTTC.

The chain recombines TRBV5-5 with TRBJ1-1; 7 nucleotides agree with TRBD1. This CDR3 region has 13 residues. Per the germline V gene, CDR1 is SGHKS and CDR2 is YYEKEE (reference sequence). The trim removed 4 bases at V and 8 bases at J, leaving 8 bases unmatched. The DNA of the CDR3 is TGTGCCAGCAGCGTCGGGACAGCCTCAGAAGCTTTCTTT. It encodes CASSVGTASEAFF.

The chain joins TRBV11-3 to TRBJ2-2, with D tentatively TRBD1 (7 bases). Germline V gene data show CDR1 as SGHNT and CDR2 as YENEEA. V was pared by 10 bases and J by 0 bases, with 12 bases between. The CDR3 covers 14 residues. The CDR3 loop reads CATGGQPNTGELFF. CDR3 in DNA: TGTGCCACCGGGGGACAGCCGAACACCGGGGAGCTGTTTTTT.

The V and J genes are TRBV6-5 and TRBJ2-1, with TRBD2 identical over 9 bases. The V gene end was trimmed by 0 bases and the J gene end by 2 bases; junction bases not matched to a gene: 2. CDR1 and CDR2 from the germline V gene are MNHEY and SVGAGI. The CDR3 sequence is 16 residues long. DNA for the CDR3: TGTGCCAGCAGTTACTCGGTAGCGGGAGCCTACAATGAGCAGTTCTTC. It codes for CASSYSVAGAYNEQFF.

The chain couples TRBV28 to TRBJ1-1; D perhaps matches TRBD1 (6 bases). The V and J ends lost 3 bases and 5 bases respectively, with 19 bases between them. The CDR3 is made up of 16 amino acids. The germline V gene has CDR1 MDHEN and CDR2 SYDVKM. DNA for the CDR3: TGTGCCAGCAGTTTCGGTATTCAAACAGGGTATACTGAAGCTTTCTTT. Its protein product is CASSFGIQTGYTEAFF. Full variable domain (rest looked up from reference TRBV28 and TRBJ1-1): DVKVTQSSRYLVKRTGEKVFLECVQDMDHENMFWYRQDPGLGLRLIYFSYDVKMKEKGDIPEGYSVSREKKERFSLILESASTNQTSMYLCASSFGIQTGYTEAFFGQGTRLTVV.

The chain recombines TRBV9 with TRBJ2-3; D is possibly TRBD2 (5 bases). The length of the CDR3 is 15 residues. With 2 bases removed from V and 2 bases from J, the gap between germline ends came to 12 bases. The germline gives CDR1 SGDLS, CDR2 YYNGEE. The CDR3 spells CASSVVSGTTDTQYF. The CDR3 coding sequence is TGTGCCAGCAGCGTTGTGTCGGGAACCACAGATACGCAGTATTTT.

This clone has only a few counts. The CDR3 sequence is CASSKRLGQQSSYEQYF. The CDR3 bases are TGTGCCAGCAGCAAACGCCTGGGACAACAGAGCTCCTACGAGCAGTACTTC. The rearrangement joins TRBV7-9 to TRBJ2-7, with D maybe TRBD1 (6 bases). CDR1 and CDR2 (germline): SEHNR, FQNEAQ (reference sequence). Trimming cost V 5 bases and J 0 bases, with 20 bases left between them. The CDR3 is made up of 17 amino acids. Using reference TRBV7-9 and TRBJ2-7 for the parts outside the CDR3, the full variable domain is DTGVSQNPRHKITKRGQNVTFRCDPISEHNRLYWYRQTLGQGPEFLTYFQNEAQLEKSRLLSDRFSAERPKGSFSTLEIQRTEQGDSAMYLCASSKRLGQQSSYEQYFGPGTRLTVT.

This sequence joins TRBV28 and TRBJ2-7; 7 bases agree with TRBD2. The CDR3 extends over 15 amino acids. Germline CDR1 and CDR2: MDHEN and SYDVKM. After removal of 3 bases from V and 7 bases from J, the junction contained 12 bases not matched to a gene. The CDR3 loop is CASSLGLAGAGEQYF. DNA for the CDR3: TGTGCCAGCAGTTTGGGGTTGGCGGGAGCTGGTGAGCAGTACTTC.

The sample holds a few counts of this clone. The chain's CDR3 is CASSETGGSYGYTF. The CDR3 DNA follows: TGTGCCAGCAGTGAGACAGGGGGCTCTTATGGCTACACCTTC. The chain employs TRBV28 and TRBJ1-2; 10 bases line up with TRBD1. CDR3 size: 14 residues. Germline trimming cut 5 bases from V and 5 bases from J; bases unmatched to any gene: 5. Germline CDR1 is MDHEN and CDR2 is SYDVKM.

V usage is TRBV2 and J usage is TRBJ1-5; 9 positions match TRBD1. Germline lookup yields CDR1 SNHLY and CDR2 FYNNEI. V shed 5 bases and J 6 bases; nucleotides not matched to a gene: 2. The CDR3 runs to 13 residues. DNA of the CDR3: TGTGCCAGCAGTTCGACAGGGGGTCAGCCCCAGCATTTT. Protein sequence: CASSSTGGQPQHF.

Only a few counts were recorded for this clone. In DNA, the CDR3 is TGTGCCAGTAGTATAGAGGGAGAAGCTAACTATGGCTACACCTTC. Its translation is CASSIEGEANYGYTF. This chain joins TRBV19 and TRBJ1-2; D ambiguous. Germline V gene lookup returns CDR1 LNHDA and CDR2 SQIVND (reference sequence). CDR3 length equals 15 residues. The ends were cut back, 0 bases at V and 0 bases at J, with 8 bases in the middle.

This clone was recorded a few times. The chain uses TRBV10-3 and TRBJ1-1; D may be TRBD1 (6 bases). CDR3 length equals 14 residues. Germline-derived CDR1 and CDR2 are ENHRY and SYGVKD. With 6 bases removed from V and 4 bases from J, the gap between germline ends came to 15 bases. Here the CDR3 reads CAIRNRTEGTEAFF. CDR3 bases: TGTGCCATCAGGAATAGGACAGAGGGCACTGAAGCTTTCTTT.

In this sample, this clone turned up a few times. The chain links TRBV2 to TRBJ2-7; TRBD2 aligns across 13 bases. With 8 bases clipped from V and 2 bases from J, the junction kept 9 bases outside the gene matches. Germline V CDR1 and CDR2: SNHLY, FYNNEI. The CDR3 loop spans 16 amino acids. Here the CDR3 DNA reads TGTGCCAGCTCCGAGACTAGCGGGAGGAGTACCTACGAGCAGTACTTC. Translating gives CASSETSGRSTYEQYF. The full variable domain, completed using reference TRBV2 and TRBJ2-7, is EPEVTQTPSHQVTQMGQEVILRCVPISNHLYFYWYRQILGQKVEFLVSFYNNEISEKSEIFDDQFSVERPDGSNFTLKIRSTKLEDSAMYFCASSETSGRSTYEQYFGPGTRLTVT.

This clone was seen a few times. This chain joins TRBV18 and TRBJ1-1, with 8 bases fitting TRBD1. The CDR3 has 17 amino acids. Unmatched junction bases numbered 14, after V lost 0 bases and J lost 8 bases. Germline V gene data show CDR1 as KGHSH and CDR2 as LQKENI. The CDR3 region is CASSPPVAGGSRKEAFF. In DNA, the CDR3 is TGTGCCAGCTCACCACCGGTGGCAGGGGGCTCCCGGAAAGAAGCTTTCTTT.

A few counts support this clone. The CDR3 sequence is CASSLTRTSGYNEQFF. The CDR3 region has the DNA TGTGCCAGCAGCTTAACAAGGACTAGCGGTTACAATGAGCAGTTCTTC. The rearrangement links TRBV7-3 to TRBJ2-1; 10 bases are a match to TRBD2. Germline CDR1 SGHTA, CDR2 FQGTGA. The CDR3 has 16 residues. Germline trimming cut 0 bases from V and 4 bases from J; bases unmatched to any gene: 3.

Only a few counts were recorded for this clone. This rearrangement joins TRBV30 to TRBJ2-7; perhaps TRBD1 as D (5 bases). Trimming removed 5 bases at V and 2 bases at J, with 10 bases between. The CDR3 contains 12 residues. Per germline, CDR1 GTSNPN and CDR2 SVGIG (reference sequence). DNA of the CDR3: TGTGCCTGGCAAAGGGGTACCTACGAGCAGTACTTC. Encoded protein: CAWQRGTYEQYF.

The rearrangement uses TRBV7-9 and TRBJ1-2; a weak D match, TRBD1 (5 bases). The CDR3 has 13 residues. With 5 bases removed from V and 8 bases from J, the gap between germline ends came to 15 bases. The germline CDR1 and CDR2 sequences are SEHNR and FQNEAQ (reference sequence). The CDR3 DNA follows: TGTGCCAGCAGCACCCGGGCTCAGGGAGGCTACACCTTC. It yields the protein CASSTRAQGGYTF. The full variable domain, its missing parts supplied by reference TRBV7-9 and TRBJ1-2, is DTGVSQNPRHKITKRGQNVTFRCDPISEHNRLYWYRQTLGQGPEFLTYFQNEAQLEKSRLLSDRFSAERPKGSFSTLEIQRTEQGDSAMYLCASSTRAQGGYTFGSGTRLTVV.

The sample holds a few counts of this clone. The J gene is TRBJ1-1, the V gene TRBV7-9; the D is unclear. Trimming cost V 0 bases and J 11 bases, with 10 bases left between them. This CDR3 region has 12 residues. CDR1 is SEHNR, CDR2 FQNEAQ, per germline (reference sequence). The CDR3 DNA reads as TGTGCCAGCAGCTTAGCGCCATTAGATGCTTTCTTT. Encoded protein: CASSLAPLDAFF.

The chain couples TRBV28 to TRBJ2-7, with 9 bases matching TRBD1. There are 14 residues in the CDR3. Trimming at V came to 6 bases and at J to 2 bases, leaving 5 bases not matched to a gene. Germline lookup yields CDR1 MDHEN and CDR2 SYDVKM. The CDR3 sequence is CASRPGQGAYEQYF. Here the CDR3 DNA reads TGTGCCAGCAGGCCGGGACAGGGTGCCTACGAGCAGTACTTC.

This clone has a handful of counts. The chain recombines TRBV27 with TRBJ2-1, with TRBD2 matching 10 bases. The CDR3 has 15 amino acids. CDR1 and CDR2 from the germline V gene are MNHEY and SMNVEV (reference sequence). V trimming: 5 bases; J trimming: 6 bases; junction bases outside the gene matches: 7. The CDR3 loop reads CASSPGLAASNEQFF. The DNA of the CDR3 is TGTGCCAGCAGTCCCGGACTAGCGGCATCCAATGAGCAGTTCTTC.